This T cell receptor (beta chain) emerged from a study of control samples from healthy donors and cancer patients. Profiled with immunoSEQ multiplex PCR; TCRdb holds only in-frame clones, not every one. The table records roughly 130,000 clones, 93% of them present only once. CDR1 and CDR2 (germline): SQVTM, ANQGSEA. Trimming removed 6 bases from V and 4 bases from J, with 15 bases in between. This CDR3 comprises 13 residues. Sequencing input: PBMCs. This sequence originates from a man aged 50-60 years with head and neck cancer. The chain combines TRBV29-1 with TRBJ1-2; TRBD1 is a possible D gene (5 bases). The CDR3 here is CSVRVQKSYGYTF. The DNA of the CDR3 is TGCAGCGTCAGGGTACAGAAATCCTATGGCTACACCTTC.